Listed below are T cell receptor beta chains from one sample, sequenced in a study of cytomegalovirus exposure and HLA in healthy donors. Here immunoSEQ multiplex PCR was the method, and the copy in TCRdb shows in-frame clones only, minus some. The sample lists 120,000 to 150,000 clones, 61% occurring once. Sample: PBMCs. The source is a male donor in good health and CMV-seronegative. Each CDR3 is given with its conserved first and last residue. A D gene is named only where the DNA matches it firmly. Not every row has a clone size; where given, it reads once, few, many or a size class.

TRBV25-1	.	TRBJ2-7	once	CASRASGGPEQYF	TGTGCCAGCAGGGCCTCAGGTGGGCCCGAGCAGTACTTC
TRBV19	.	TRBJ2-7	.	CASSKSGNGEQYF	TGTGCCAGTAGTAAGTCAGGGAATGGCGAGCAGTACTTC
TRBV5-4	TRBD2	TRBJ2-1	.	CASSPTGGAGNEQFF	TGTGCCAGCAGCCCCACCGGGGGGGCCGGGAATGAGCAGTTCTTC
TRBV7-9	.	TRBJ1-5	.	CASSFTADQPQHF	TGTGCCAGCAGCTTTACAGCCGATCAGCCCCAGCATTTT
TRBV6-4	.	TRBJ2-2	.	CASRRGTGELFF	TGTGCCAGCAGGCGGGGCACCGGGGAGCTGTTTTTT
TRBV10-3	TRBD1	TRBJ2-7	few	CAISDWGQDSYEQYF	TGTGCCATCAGTGACTGGGGACAGGACTCCTACGAGCAGTACTTC
TRBV25-1	.	TRBJ2-3	.	CASSESRRDTQYF	TGTGCCAGCAGTGAATCAAGGAGGGATACGCAGTATTTT
TRBV5-1	TRBD2	TRBJ2-5	once	CASSLMLAGGQETQYF	TGCGCCAGCAGCTTGATGCTAGCGGGGGGGCAAGAGACCCAGTACTTC
TRBV7-9	TRBD2	TRBJ2-1	.	CASSLGLAGSNEQFF	TGTGCCAGCAGCTTGGGACTAGCGGGGAGTAATGAGCAGTTCTTC
TRBV11-2	.	TRBJ2-7	.	CASSLADLSEQYF	TGTGCCAGCAGCCTCGCCGATTTGAGCGAGCAGTACTTC
TRBV7-3	.	TRBJ2-3	.	CASSPTNTDTQYF	TGTGCCAGCAGCCCGACTAACACAGATACGCAGTATTTT
TRBV19	.	TRBJ1-1	.	CASTAQGNAEAFF	TGTGCCAGTACCGCCCAGGGGAACGCTGAAGCTTTCTTT
TRBV7-9	.	TRBJ1-1	.	CASSLGQEVTEAFF	TGTGCCAGCAGCTTAGGGCAGGAGGTTACTGAAGCTTTCTTT
TRBV18	TRBD2	TRBJ2-5	.	CASSPPGGVETQYF	TGTGCCAGCTCACCACCGGGAGGGGTAGAGACCCAGTACTTC
TRBV12-5	TRBD1	TRBJ1-1	.	CASGLGQGLAFF	TGTGCTAGTGGTTTGGGACAGGGTTTAGCTTTCTTT
TRBV10-1	TRBD1	TRBJ2-6	.	CASSDGTGDSGANVLTF	TGCGCCAGCAGTGATGGGACAGGGGACTCTGGGGCCAACGTCCTGACTTTC
TRBV28	TRBD2	TRBJ2-2	.	CASSSPSGGTSGTGELFF	TGTGCCAGCAGTTCTCCCAGCGGGGGGACCTCGGGGACCGGGGAGCTGTTTTTT
TRBV7-3	TRBD1	TRBJ2-2	.	CASRPGGDTGELFF	TGTGCCAGCAGACCAGGGGGCGACACCGGGGAGCTGTTTTTT
TRBV7-3	.	TRBJ2-3	.	CASSLLGGRSTDTQYF	TGTGCCAGCAGCCTCCTTGGGGGGAGAAGCACAGATACGCAGTATTTT